The 25 T cell receptor beta chains below all came from one sample that was sequenced in a study of blood T cell repertoires in COVID-19. TCRdb's table, derived via immunoSEQ multiplex PCR, lists solely in-frame clones and lacks some. The table records hundreds of thousands of clones, about 80% of them present only once. Sequencing input: peripheral blood. The receptors here all came from a woman of 80 years or more with acute or convalescent COVID-19.

The J gene is TRBJ2-4, the V gene TRBV3-1 (or the pseudogene TRBV3-2); 11 nucleotides line up with TRBD2. Germline assignment: CDR1 LGHDT and CDR2 YNNKEL (reference sequence). The V and J ends lost 3 bases and 9 bases, in that order; junction bases with no gene match: 1. CDR3 length equals 13 residues. CDR3 protein: CASSHLAGGIQYF. CDR3 bases: TGTGCCAGCAGCCATCTAGCGGGAGGCATTCAGTACTTC.

This clone was seen just once. The chain has TRBV6-6 and TRBJ1-1; 8 bases line up with TRBD1. This CDR3 is built from 17 residues. J gave up 1 base and V 6 bases, and 13 bases lay outside the gene matches. CDR1 is MNHNY, CDR2 SVGAGI, per germline (reference sequence). The CDR3 loop is CASRRLGQAIPNTEAFF. The CDR3 coding sequence is TGTGCCAGCAGACGACTGGGACAGGCTATCCCGAACACTGAAGCTTTCTTT.

The chain links TRBV11-2 to TRBJ2-6; 10 nucleotides align to TRBD2. The CDR3 consists of 19 residues. Losses at the gene ends were 1 base for V and 0 bases for J; bases not matched to a gene: 6. The germline CDR1 and CDR2 sequences are SGHAT and FQNNGV. The CDR3 region is CASSLGIAGGTSGANVLTF. The CDR3 nucleotides read TGTGCCAGCAGCTTAGGTATAGCGGGGGGAACCTCTGGGGCCAACGTCCTGACTTTC.

This rearrangement joins TRBV6-2 or TRBV6-3 to TRBJ1-1, with D perhaps TRBD1 (6 bases). Germline V CDR1 and CDR2: MNHEY, SVGEGT. Between the trimmed V and J ends, which lost 3 bases and 4 bases, there was a span of 18 bases. This CDR3 region has 16 residues. CDR3: CASSYSGTTIRTEAFF. The CDR3 bases are TGTGCCAGCAGTTATTCCGGGACAACTATACGCACTGAAGCTTTCTTT.

This clone was recorded only once. The chain employs TRBV4-1 and TRBJ1-3; TRBD1 is a possible D gene (5 bases). The CDR3 covers 20 residues. Germline values: CDR1 MGHRA, CDR2 YSYEKL. V was trimmed by 4 bases and J by 4 bases, leaving 29 bases between them. The CDR3: CASSRMGFLGGGKEGNTIYF. The CDR3 nucleotides are TGCGCCAGCAGCCGGATGGGCTTCCTGGGCGGGGGGAAAGAAGGAAACACCATATATTTT.

The rearrangement joins TRBV5-1 to TRBJ2-2, with D tentatively TRBD1 (6 bases). The CDR3 is 13 amino acids. CDR1 and CDR2 from the germline V gene are SGHRS and YFSETQ. The V end lost 4 bases, the J end lost 11 bases, and 15 bases lay between the germline ends. CDR3 sequence (DNA): TGCGCCAGCAGCCCGGCAGGGGTAGCAGAGCTGTTTTTT. The encoded protein is CASSPAGVAELFF.

The chain couples TRBV7-9 to TRBJ2-2; possibly TRBD1 for D (6 bases). Trimming removed 6 bases at V and 7 bases at J, with 15 bases between. Germline V gives CDR1 SEHNR, CDR2 FQNEAQ (reference sequence). The length of the CDR3 is 14 residues. CDR3 sequence: CASSWAGASGELFF. The CDR3 DNA is TGTGCCAGCAGTTGGGCAGGGGCCAGCGGGGAGCTGTTTTTT. Full variable domain (rest looked up from reference TRBV7-9 and TRBJ2-2): DTGVSQNPRHKITKRGQNVTFRCDPISEHNRLYWYRQTLGQGPEFLTYFQNEAQLEKSRLLSDRFSAERPKGSFSTLEIQRTEQGDSAMYLCASSWAGASGELFFGEGSRLTVL.

The CDR3 reads CASSRNRMDNEKLFF. CDR3 nucleotides: TGTGCCAGCAGCCGGAACAGGATGGATAATGAAAAACTGTTTTTT. The chain has TRBV3-1 (or the pseudogene TRBV3-2) and TRBJ1-4; tentative D call: TRBD1 (5 bases). Trimming stripped 4 bases from V and 4 bases from J, with 13 bases between. Germline lookup yields CDR1 LGHDT and CDR2 YNNKEL (reference sequence). The CDR3 length is 15 residues.

This sequence joins TRBV7-3 and TRBJ2-1; perhaps TRBD2 as D (7 bases). Germline V CDR1 and CDR2: SGHTA, FQGTGA. This CDR3 is 14 amino acids long. Between the trimmed V and J ends, which lost 5 bases and 9 bases, there was a span of 17 bases. The CDR3 coding sequence is TGTGCCAGCAGCATCGACCGGGGGGCGATTGAGCAGTTCTTC. Encoded protein: CASSIDRGAIEQFF.

With regard to this clone: The junction and the germline gene differ at one end; a read error may be behind it. The rearrangement uses TRBV4-1 and TRBJ1-6; TRBD1 agrees at 8 bases. The CDR3 runs 14 residues. The germline V gene encodes CDR1 MGHRA and CDR2 YSYEKL. The CDR3 coding sequence is TGCGCCAGCAGCCATACAGGGGGTAATGCACCCCTCCACTTT. Translated: CASSHTGGNAPLHF.

The chain links TRBV7-9 to TRBJ1-5; D is possibly TRBD1 (5 bases). The CDR3 spans 16 residues. The germline gives CDR1 SEHNR, CDR2 FQNEAQ (reference sequence). The V and J ends lost 1 base and 1 base respectively, with 11 bases between them. The CDR3 is CASSLGGGESNQPQHF. CDR3 in DNA: TGTGCCAGCAGCTTAGGTGGGGGGGAGAGCAATCAGCCCCAGCATTTT.

The chain links TRBV3-1 (or the pseudogene TRBV3-2) to TRBJ2-5, with a tentative D call TRBD1 (6 bases). Germline V gives CDR1 LGHDT, CDR2 YNNKEL (reference sequence). V dropped 5 bases and J dropped 6 bases, with 22 bases sitting between them. The CDR3 is 16 residues long. For the CDR3, the DNA is TGTGCCAGCAGCGTGGAGTATGTTAGGGGGAGCCAGACCCAGTACTTC. Protein: CASSVEYVRGSQTQYF.

The chain joins TRBV7-9 to TRBJ1-3; D gene ambiguous. Trimming shortened V by 0 bases and J by 0 bases, and 6 bases separated the two germline ends. Per the germline V gene, CDR1 is SEHNR and CDR2 is FQNEAQ (reference sequence). The length of the CDR3 is 15 residues. Here the CDR3 reads CASSLAQPSGNTIYF. Here the CDR3 DNA reads TGTGCCAGCAGCTTAGCACAGCCCTCTGGAAACACCATATATTTT.

The chain carries TRBV5-4 and TRBJ2-1; TRBD1 aligns across 11 bases. With 6 bases clipped from V and 5 bases from J, the junction kept 7 bases outside the gene matches. Germline CDR1 SGHNT, CDR2 YYREEE (reference sequence). The CDR3 is 15 amino acids. CDR3: CASNLGQGEHNEQFF. CDR3 coding DNA: TGTGCCAGCAACCTGGGACAGGGGGAACACAATGAGCAGTTCTTC.

The chain is built from TRBV6-5 and TRBJ2-3; 12 bases are shared with TRBD2. Germline V gene lookup returns CDR1 MNHEY and CDR2 SVGAGI. Trimming took 6 bases from V and 4 from J; bases not matched to a gene: 5. CDR3 length: 15 residues. The CDR3, as DNA: TGTGCCAGCAGATCTAGCGGGAGGGCCGCAGATACGCAGTATTTT. Its translation is CASRSSGRAADTQYF.

In this sample, this clone turned up once. The V gene is TRBV12-2, the J gene TRBJ2-7; TRBD2, the table's D call, lacks a check against the DNA. TRBV12-2 is classified as a pseudogene. The CDR3 loop spans 16 amino acids. The CDR3 DNA reads TGTGCAAGTCGCTTATCCGGACTAGCGGGCGGCTACGAGCAGTACTTC. It specifies CASRLSGLAGGYEQYF.

The rearrangement uses TRBV9 and TRBJ1-2, with 7 positions matching TRBD1. The junction had 3 bases not matched to a gene; V was cut back by 3 bases and J by 4 bases. CDR1 SGDLS and CDR2 YYNGEE come from the germline V gene. The CDR3 consists of 13 residues. This chain's CDR3 is CASSGRQGYGYTF. The CDR3, as DNA: TGTGCCAGCAGCGGGCGACAGGGCTATGGCTACACCTTC. The full variable domain, in which reference TRBV9 and TRBJ1-2 provide the parts outside the CDR3, is DSGVTQTPKHLITATGQRVTLRCSPRSGDLSVYWYQQSLDQGLQFLIQYYNGEERAKGNILERFSAQQFPDLHSELNLSSLELGDSALYFCASSGRQGYGYTFGSGTRLTVV.

DNA for the CDR3: TGTGCCAGCTCACCAGCCAGGGGGTACGAGCAGTACTTC. This gives the protein CASSPARGYEQYF. The rearrangement joins TRBV18 to TRBJ2-7; 7 bases align to TRBD1. Trimming removed 2 bases from V and 4 bases from J; junction bases left unmatched: 2. The CDR3 contains 13 residues. Germline CDR1 KGHSH, CDR2 LQKENI.

The table lists this clone with a count of one. The chain carries TRBV29-1 and TRBJ2-7, with D possibly matching TRBD2 (5 bases). The CDR3 is made up of 13 amino acids. Trimming pared 7 bases from V and 2 bases from J, leaving 15 bases between. Germline V gives CDR1 SQVTM, CDR2 ANQGSEA. CDR3 bases: TGCAGCGCCGTCAGAAGCGGCACCTACGAGCAGTACTTC. Translated, it gives CSAVRSGTYEQYF.

J is TRBJ2-1 and V is TRBV19; D possibly corresponds to TRBD2 (5 bases). V lost 5 bases to trimming and J lost 3 bases, with 11 bases between them. This CDR3 is built from 14 residues. Germline V gene data show CDR1 as LNHDA and CDR2 as SQIVND (reference sequence). CDR3 DNA sequence: TGTGCCAGTAGTTCCGGGATAATCTACAATGAGCAGTTCTTC. Its translation is CASSSGIIYNEQFF.

V usage is TRBV7-6 and J usage is TRBJ1-1; the match to TRBD1 covers 7 bases. The V gene end was trimmed by 1 base and the J gene end by 3 bases; junction bases not matched to a gene: 8. CDR3 length equals 16 residues. CDR1 and CDR2 (germline): SGHVS, FNYEAQ. CDR3 in DNA: TGTGCCAGCAGCTTAGAGTACGGACAGGTGTACACTGAAGCTTTCTTT. Residues: CASSLEYGQVYTEAFF. Complete variable domain (other parts from reference TRBV7-6 and TRBJ1-1): GAGVSQSPRYKVTKRGQDVALRCDPISGHVSLYWYRQALGQGPEFLTYFNYEAQQDKSGLPNDRFSAERPEGSISTLTIQRTEQRDSAMYRCASSLEYGQVYTEAFFGQGTRLTVV.

The rearrangement uses TRBV18 and TRBJ2-7; TRBD2 might be the D (7 bases). CDR3 length: 14 amino acids. Trimming took off 8 bases at V and 2 bases at J, with 16 bases between the two ends. CDR1 is KGHSH and CDR2 is LQKENI in the germline V gene. The CDR3 region has the DNA TGTGCCAGCAGGGGGGGGACGCTCCCCTACGAGCAGTACTTC. The encoded protein is CASRGGTLPYEQYF.

This clone was detected a few times. The CDR3 region has the DNA TGTGCCTGGAGAGCCGGGACAGGGGGCAACTATGGCTACACCTTC. Amino acids: CAWRAGTGGNYGYTF. This chain connects TRBV30 to TRBJ1-2; the match to TRBD1 covers 12 bases. The CDR3 is made up of 15 amino acids. V lost 3 bases, J lost 2 bases, and 4 bases stayed unmatched. From germline, CDR1 is GTSNPN and CDR2 SVGIG (reference sequence).

This rearrangement joins TRBV2 to TRBJ1-1; the D gene is possibly TRBD1 (6 bases). CDR1 SNHLY and CDR2 FYNNEI come from the germline V gene. The CDR3 consists of 12 residues. The ends were cut back, 11 bases at V and 11 bases at J, with 21 bases in the middle. The CDR3 reads CAHAGVDWSAFF. The CDR3 DNA reads as TGTGCCCACGCAGGGGTCGACTGGAGTGCTTTCTTT.

The genes are TRBV29-1 and TRBJ1-2; 11 bases fit TRBD1. The germline gives CDR1 SQVTM, CDR2 ANQGSEA. J was trimmed by 4 bases and V by 7 bases; bases with no gene match: 11. The CDR3 length is 15 residues. Here the CDR3 DNA reads TGCAGCGCCATGGAAGGGACAGGGGGAGGCTATGGCTACACCTTC. Encoded protein: CSAMEGTGGGYGYTF.